This TCR beta chain came from a study of T cells in Graves' hyperthyroidism and ophthalmopathy. This CDR3 has 14 residues. Trimming removed 7 bases from V and 8 bases from J, with 17 bases in between. Germline V gene data show CDR1 as MDHEN and CDR2 as SYDVKM. Fresh peripheral blood, approximately 9.1 ml, was the source of the PBMCs. Amplified regions were TCR beta CDR3 sequences from RNA transcripts. The HTBI primer set drove a first-round RT-PCR of the TCR CDR3. One entry per CDR3 protein, called by TCRdb with MiXCR from the multiplex PCR reads. This table holds approximately 400,000 distinct CDR3 sequences, roughly 15% found once. In its sample, this clonotype was seen many times. The antigen is unknown. Study-wide points: Onset of ophthalmopathy came a median 6.5 months after the model predicted it.

Specimen: blood. The sequence was obtained from a woman aged 25 to 45 with Graves' ophthalmopathy. The chain uses TRBV28 and TRBJ2-2; unclear D gene. The CDR3 DNA is TGTGCCAGCAAGTTTTCCACCCTTGAGGGGGAGCTGTTTTTT. Its translation: CASKFSTLEGELFF.